This TCR beta chain was profiled in a study of CXCR3-negative and CXCR3-positive naive CD8 T cells. The method, 5' RACE with UMI labels, was used to prepare the TRB cDNA libraries. Using the 5' RACE reads, TCRdb records one entry per CDR3 protein without DNA. This sample's clone table lists about 6,700 distinct CDR3 sequences. Of note for this clonotype: Its target is unknown.

Regarding the study as a whole: Researchers report CXCR3 expression partially decreased after cryopreservation, with fresh PBMCs used in most assays. Whereas memory cells differed, naive CXCR3-negative and CXCR3-positive cells shared similar TRBV-TRBJ usage.

The CDR3 spans 13 residues. Using triplicate sorts, about 270,000 cells were collected each time from every CD8+ T cell subset. Phenotypically, naive CD8+ T cells corresponded to CD45RO-CCR7+CD27+CD95-. The rearrangement uses TRBV12-3 or TRBV12-4 and TRBJ2-2. The receptor was derived from a human donor in good health. Some clones in this sample may be carry-over from other donors' samples. Material: naive CXCR3- CD8+ T cells from blood. Subset specified: CD45RO-CCR7+CD27+CD95- naive CD8+ T cells lacking CXCR3 (TNR3-). The CDR3 spells CASSWLVTGELFF.